This T cell receptor beta chain was sequenced for a study of T cell repertoires in cytomegalovirus infection. Study results and caveats: The cumulative frequency of public TCR beta families identified carriers of CMV plus the relevant HLA.

On this clonotype itself: Antigen specificity is unknown. The junction differs from germline at one of its ends, possibly a read error.

TCRdb used MiXCR to reprocess the reads, holding one entry per CDR3 protein. Among roughly 320,000 distinct CDR3 sequences listed, over 7.5% were seen once. Germline assignment: CDR1 WSHSY and CDR2 SAAADI. CDR3 length: 15 amino acids. This TCR came from a human donor in good health (CMV status not recorded). Some clones in this sample may be carry-over from other donors' samples. V gene TRBV10-2 combines with J gene TRBJ1-1, with TRBD1 identical over 9 bases. The sequenced material came from PBMCs. CDR3 sequence: CATQGQGVVNAEAFF. CDR3 in DNA: TGCGCCACCCAGGGACAGGGCGTCGTGAACGCTGAAGCTTTCTTT.